The 30 T cell receptor beta chains in this list originate from one sample, sequenced in a study of regulatory T cells in long-lasting Graves disease. Both iRepertoire HTBI primers and Arm-PCR of CDR3 regions were used to build the TCR beta libraries. One entry per CDR3 protein, called by TCRdb with MiXCR from the multiplex PCR reads. The table includes 600,000 to 800,000 distinct CDR3 sequences, roughly 30% detected once. Regarding time point: persistent/refractory GD, antithyroid drugs over 5 years with positive TRAb. PBMCs were the source of the RNA used for TCR sequencing. The input for sequencing was peripheral blood mononuclear cells (PBMCs), taken when the disease was refractory, from a patient treated with antithyroid drugs. The receptors come from a female donor with Graves disease.

The chain recombines TRBV19 with TRBJ1-1, with TRBD1 as a possible D gene (5 bases). V was shortened by 2 bases and J by 4 bases, with 14 bases between the two germline ends. Germline V lookup: CDR1 LNHDA, CDR2 SQIVND (reference sequence). The CDR3 is 15 amino acids. In DNA form, the CDR3 reads TGTGCCAGTAGTATATCGCACAGGCGGATCACTGAAGCTTTCTTT. The encoded protein is CASSISHRRITEAFF.

This clonotype was picked up a small number of times. The chain recombines TRBV6-5 with TRBJ1-1; D not certain. Trimming left V 2 bases short and J 0 bases short, with 16 bases between. The CDR3 has 17 residues. Germline V CDR1 and CDR2: MNHEY, SVGAGI. The CDR3 DNA reads as TGTGCCAGCAGTTACACCTACCCGGCAGCACTGAACACTGAAGCTTTCTTT. Residues: CASSYTYPAALNTEAFF.

The rearrangement links TRBV6-1 to TRBJ1-1, with D possibly matching TRBD1 (5 bases). This CDR3 region has 14 residues. Germline CDR1 reads MNHNS; CDR2 reads SASEGT. The V gene lost 5 bases and the J gene lost 4 bases, with 14 bases spanning the gap. DNA for the CDR3: TGTGCCAGCAGTCTCCCCGACAGAGCCACTGAAGCTTTCTTT. Translating gives CASSLPDRATEAFF.

In its sample, this clonotype was seen a few times. This chain uses TRBV28 with TRBJ1-2, with unresolved D. This CDR3 spans 13 amino acids. Germline values: CDR1 MDHEN, CDR2 SYDVKM. V lost 6 bases and J 4 bases, leaving 12 bases between the germline ends. The CDR3 DNA is TGTGCCAGCAGGCCTAGGGCCTCCTATGGCTACACCTTC. It specifies CASRPRASYGYTF.

This clonotype has just a few counts. The chain carries TRBV20-1 and TRBJ2-5; D remains ambiguous. Looked up from germline, CDR1 is DFQATT and CDR2 is SNEGSKA (reference sequence). The CDR3 loop spans 13 amino acids. V lost 4 bases, J lost 5 bases, and 14 bases lay in between. The CDR3 reads CSAKTHFRETQYF. The CDR3 bases are TGCAGTGCTAAGACTCATTTTAGGGAGACCCAGTACTTC.

This chain joins TRBV29-1 and TRBJ1-1; D is possibly TRBD1 (6 bases). Germline-derived CDR1 and CDR2 are SQVTM and ANQGSEA. The length of the CDR3 is 12 residues. V was shortened by 3 bases and J by 7 bases, with 12 bases between the two germline ends. CDR3 amino acids: CSVDGGAGEAFF. The CDR3 region has the DNA TGCAGCGTTGATGGGGGGGCAGGTGAAGCTTTCTTT. The full variable domain, rest sourced from reference TRBV29-1 and TRBJ1-1, is SAVISQKPSRDICQRGTSLTIQCQVDSQVTMMFWYRQQPGQSLTLIATANQGSEATYESGFVIDKFPISRPNLTFSTLTVSNMSPEDSSIYLCSVDGGAGEAFFGQGTRLTVV.

This clonotype was detected only a few times. The chain recombines TRBV9 with TRBJ1-1, with TRBD1 identical over 7 bases. The V gene's germline CDR1 is SGDLS and CDR2 YYNGEE. The CDR3 is made up of 16 amino acids. V dropped 6 bases and J dropped 7; count of bases not matched to a gene: 18. The CDR3 spells CASTKGRTGNRNEAFF. The CDR3 nucleotides are TGTGCCAGCACCAAAGGGCGGACAGGCAATCGTAATGAAGCTTTCTTT.

V is TRBV20-1 and J is TRBJ2-7, with D possibly matching TRBD2 (5 bases). The CDR3 is made up of 14 amino acids. V was trimmed by 5 bases and J by 6 bases, leaving 20 bases between them. The germline V gene has CDR1 DFQATT and CDR2 SNEGSKA (reference sequence). The CDR3 here is CSASVSRSGVEQYF. CDR3 nucleotide sequence: TGCAGTGCTTCTGTTAGCCGATCCGGGGTCGAGCAGTACTTC.

The V gene is TRBV11-2, the J gene TRBJ2-2; the match to TRBD2 covers 13 bases. CDR1 is SGHAT, CDR2 FQNNGV, per germline. The CDR3 has 22 amino acids. V lost 6 bases, J lost 1 base, and 20 bases stayed unmatched. In DNA form, the CDR3 reads TGTGCCAGCAGGCCTGGGGGGCTACTAAGGACTAGCGGGAGAGAGAACACCGGGGAGCTGTTTTTT. This gives the protein CASRPGGLLRTSGRENTGELFF. Full variable domain (missing parts from reference TRBV11-2 and TRBJ2-2): EAGVAQSPRYKIIEKRQSVAFWCNPISGHATLYWYQQILGQGPKLLIQFQNNGVVDDSQLPKDRFSAERLKGVDSTLKIQPAKLEDSAVYLCASRPGGLLRTSGRENTGELFFGEGSRLTVL.

The sample holds a few counts of this clonotype. A far larger clone differs by one base, so this is likely a read error. The chain carries TRBV9 and TRBJ1-2; 8 bases are shared with TRBD1. The length of the CDR3 is 12 residues. Germline lookup yields CDR1 SGDLS and CDR2 YYNGEE. The junction had 4 bases not matched to a gene; V was cut back by 4 bases and J by 8 bases. CDR3 protein: CASSYRDRGYTF. The CDR3 nucleotides are TGTGCCAGCAGCTACCGGGACAGGGGCTACACCTTC.

The chain is built from TRBV2 and TRBJ2-5; D uncertain. Germline CDR1 SNHLY, CDR2 FYNNEI. The CDR3 is made up of 11 amino acids. V lost 6 bases, J lost 7 bases, and 9 bases lay in between. CDR3 sequence reads: CASSELGTQYF. DNA of the CDR3: TGTGCCAGCAGCGAATTAGGGACCCAGTACTTC.

Only a few counts were recorded for this clonotype. This chain uses TRBV29-1 with TRBJ2-7; 7 bases line up with TRBD1. CDR3 length equals 12 residues. The V segment lost 7 bases and the J segment 3 bases; nucleotides outside the gene matches: 6. Germline lookup yields CDR1 SQVTM and CDR2 ANQGSEA. The CDR3 loop reads CSAGDRDYEQYF. The CDR3 region has the DNA TGCAGCGCCGGGGACAGAGACTACGAGCAGTACTTC.

The CDR3 DNA sequence: TGCAGTGCTATTTCCGACTTTGAGCAGTACTTC. Residues: CSAISDFEQYF. This chain links TRBV20-1 with TRBJ2-7, with D unclear. Per germline, CDR1 DFQATT and CDR2 SNEGSKA (reference sequence). CDR3 length: 11 amino acids. V gave up 4 bases and J gave up 7 bases, with 11 bases separating them.

This clonotype was counted only a few times. V usage is TRBV20-1 and J usage is TRBJ2-5, with 9 bases fitting TRBD2. V dropped 3 bases and J dropped 4; count of bases not matched to a gene: 12. Germline V gene data show CDR1 as DFQATT and CDR2 as SNEGSKA (reference sequence). The CDR3 is 16 amino acids. CDR3 amino acids: CSASSGSPFFRETQYF. CDR3 DNA sequence: TGCAGTGCTAGTAGCGGGAGTCCCTTCTTTCGAGAGACCCAGTACTTC.

Note on this clonotype: A much larger clone is a single base away; this may be a read error. The chain carries TRBV28 and TRBJ1-4; no clear D. This CDR3 spans 14 amino acids. Germline-derived CDR1 and CDR2 are MDHEN and SYDVKM. Here the CDR3 reads CASSSGGTNEKLSF. DNA for the CDR3: TGTGCCAGCAGTTCGGGAGGAACTAATGAAAAACTGTCTTTT.

This rearrangement joins TRBV15 to TRBJ2-7; D possibly uses TRBD1 or TRBD2 (5 bases each). The CDR3 runs to 15 residues. The V end lost 5 bases, the J end lost 5 bases, and 19 bases lay between the germline ends. Germline lookup yields CDR1 LNHNV and CDR2 YYDKDF (reference sequence). The CDR3 region has the DNA TGTGCCACCAGCCGCTGGGGTGAGGGGTCCCACGAGCAGTACTTC. Translation gives CATSRWGEGSHEQYF.

Here the CDR3 reads CAWSGDGFNYGYTF. CDR3 bases: TGTGCCTGGAGCGGGGACGGCTTTAACTATGGCTACACCTTC. The V call is TRBV30, the J call TRBJ1-2; D possibly corresponds to TRBD1 (5 bases). V was trimmed by 3 bases and J by 1 base, leaving 12 bases between them. Germline CDR1 GTSNPN, CDR2 SVGIG (reference sequence). The CDR3 contains 14 residues.

The chain employs TRBV11-3 and TRBJ2-2; 7 positions match TRBD2. V was clipped by 5 bases and J by 4 bases; unmatched bases: 7. The CDR3 consists of 15 residues. The germline V gene has CDR1 SGHNT and CDR2 YENEEA. For the CDR3, the DNA is TGTGCCAGCAGCGCGGAGGGAGGGGCCACCGGGGAGCTGTTTTTT. Its protein is CASSAEGGATGELFF.

This CDR3 is CSADDGSSYNSPLHF. CDR3 DNA sequence: TGCAGTGCTGATGACGGAAGCTCCTATAATTCACCCCTCCACTTT. The J gene is TRBJ1-6, the V gene TRBV20-1; unclear D gene. Germline loops: CDR1 DFQATT, CDR2 SNEGSKA (reference sequence). Trimming left V 5 bases short and J 0 bases short, with 11 bases between. This CDR3 is built from 15 residues.

This rearrangement joins TRBV7-9 to TRBJ2-7; 9 bases are shared with TRBD1. The trim removed 5 bases at V and 1 base at J, leaving 9 bases unmatched. This CDR3 is built from 16 residues. Germline V lookup: CDR1 SEHNR, CDR2 FQNEAQ (reference sequence). The CDR3 nucleotides read TGTGCCAGCAGCACCGGGACAGGGCTAATTTCCTACGAGCAGTACTTC. Its protein is CASSTGTGLISYEQYF.

The chain recombines TRBV25-1 with TRBJ2-2; no firm D call. CDR1 and CDR2 (germline): MGHDK, SYGVNS. This CDR3 is built from 11 residues. The ends were cut back, 7 bases at V and 4 bases at J, with 4 bases in the middle. This CDR3 reads CASTFTGELFF. Here the CDR3 DNA reads TGTGCCAGCACCTTCACCGGGGAGCTGTTTTTT.

V and J are TRBV6-1 and TRBJ2-7; the match to TRBD2 covers 12 bases. CDR3 length equals 18 residues. Losses at the gene ends were 6 bases for V and 4 bases for J; bases not matched to a gene: 16. Germline assignment: CDR1 MNHNS and CDR2 SASEGT. The CDR3 region is CASSPTGRRTSGAYEQYF. As DNA, the CDR3 is TGTGCCAGCAGCCCGACAGGCCGTCGGACTAGCGGGGCTTACGAGCAGTACTTC.

This chain connects TRBV5-1 to TRBJ1-2; 11 bases line up with TRBD1. CDR3 length: 16 residues. The trim removed 0 bases at V and 7 bases at J, leaving 8 bases unmatched. Germline V gene data show CDR1 as SGHRS and CDR2 as YFSETQ. The DNA for the CDR3 is TGCGCCAGCAGCTTGGACGGACAGGGGGCCTCTAGTGGCTACACCTTC. It is translated as CASSLDGQGASSGYTF.

V is TRBV15 and J is TRBJ1-2; 7 nucleotides agree with TRBD1. CDR1 is LNHNV, CDR2 YYDKDF, per germline (reference sequence). Trimming cost V 5 bases and J 0 bases; bases outside gene matches: 3. This CDR3 region has 14 residues. CDR3 residues: CATSGRGTNYGYTF. The CDR3 coding sequence is TGTGCCACCAGCGGCAGGGGGACTAACTATGGCTACACCTTC.

This clonotype was seen at least ten times. V is TRBV28 and J is TRBJ1-2, with TRBD1 as a possible D gene (5 bases). This CDR3 has 14 amino acids. In germline, CDR1 is MDHEN, CDR2 SYDVKM. The V and J ends lost 4 bases and 3 bases respectively, with 12 bases between them. CDR3 nucleotide sequence: TGTGCCAGCAGTTCCACGGGGACCTACTATGGCTACACCTTC. This translates into CASSSTGTYYGYTF.

The chain recombines TRBV24-1 with TRBJ2-1; 7 nucleotides align to TRBD1. The ends lost 3 bases at V and 9 bases at J; junction bases unmatched: 4. Germline loops: CDR1 KGHDR, CDR2 SFDVKD. This CDR3 contains 13 residues. The CDR3 DNA is TGTGCCACCAGTGATCCGACAGGGACTGAGCAGTTCTTC. Its protein is CATSDPTGTEQFF.

This clonotype was detected a few times. The genes are TRBV29-1 and TRBJ2-7, with D maybe TRBD2 (5 bases). The CDR3 sequence is 14 residues long. Germline CDR1 is SQVTM and CDR2 is ANQGSEA. V lost 3 bases to trimming and J lost 3 bases, with 15 bases between them. Here the CDR3 reads CSVDPVEGSYEQYF. CDR3 in DNA: TGCAGCGTTGACCCCGTTGAGGGCAGCTACGAGCAGTACTTC.

This clonotype has just a few counts. The rearrangement joins TRBV6-1 to TRBJ2-7; TRBD1 might be the D (5 bases). V was shortened by 6 bases and J by 7 bases, with 16 bases between the two germline ends. The length of the CDR3 is 13 residues. Germline CDR1 MNHNS, CDR2 SASEGT. The CDR3 protein is CASRPQVWMEQYF. The CDR3 DNA reads as TGTGCCAGCAGGCCACAGGTTTGGATGGAGCAGTACTTC.

This clonotype was picked up a small number of times. The rearrangement links TRBV18 to TRBJ1-2; TRBD1 aligns across 9 bases. Germline V gene data show CDR1 as KGHSH and CDR2 as LQKENI. The CDR3 sequence is 15 residues long. V was pared by 3 bases and J by 5 bases, with 7 bases of the junction left unmatched. This chain's CDR3 is CASSPGDRVEYGYTF. The CDR3 coding sequence is TGTGCCAGCTCACCCGGGGACAGGGTTGAGTATGGCTACACCTTC.

This clonotype was recorded only once. The CDR3 does not close with the conserved phenylalanine or tryptophan, likely indicating a read error. The V call is TRBV4-1, the J call TRBJ1-1; TRBD1 aligns across 8 bases. The V segment lost 0 bases and the J segment 5 bases; nucleotides outside the gene matches: 5. CDR1 is MGHRA and CDR2 is YSYEKL in the germline V gene. The CDR3 is 15 residues long. The CDR3 is CASSQDPTGVTEAFL. The CDR3 bases are TGCGCCAGCAGCCAAGATCCGACAGGGGTGACTGAAGCTTTCCTT.